In its sample, the clone carrying this T cell receptor (beta chain) was seen many times. What it binds is unknown. The CDR3 extends over 16 amino acids. V was shortened by 2 bases and J by 2 bases, with 13 bases between the two germline ends. Germline V gives CDR1 SNHLY, CDR2 FYNNEI. This specimen comes from a study of regulatory T cells in long-lasting Graves disease. Study summary: Graves' patients with a new diagnosis had received antithyroid drugs under 3 months.

Study-wide findings and caveats: TRBV28, TRBJ1-2 and TRBJ2-5 emerged as the favored segments in persistent disease.

Through Arm-PCR of CDR3 regions and iRepertoire HTBI primers, TCR beta libraries were built. Each CDR3 protein gets one entry after TCRdb re-called the multiplex PCR reads with MiXCR. The sample includes roughly 220,000 distinct CDR3 sequences, around 20% seen only once; the top ten take less than 25%. Time point specified: newly diagnosed GD, antithyroid drugs for less than 3 months. The TCR library used RNA extracted from PBMCs. This chain links TRBV2 with TRBJ1-5; possibly TRBD1 for D (5 bases). The TCR was taken from a female donor with Graves disease. This specimen was peripheral blood mononuclear cells (PBMCs), taken at new diagnosis, from a patient treated with antithyroid drugs. CDR3 sequence: CASSEFGGDGNQPQHF. CDR3 nucleotides: TGTGCCAGCAGTGAATTTGGAGGGGACGGCAATCAGCCCCAGCATTTT.